This entry lists 20 T cell receptor beta chains sequenced from one sample in a study of T cells in Graves' hyperthyroidism and ophthalmopathy. RNA transcripts were the template for amplifying TCR beta CDR3 regions. Initially, a first-round RT-PCR of the TCR CDR3 employed the HTBI primer set. TCRdb reprocessed the multiplex PCR reads with MiXCR, giving one entry per CDR3 protein. This repertoire shows some 560,000 distinct CDR3 sequences, 12% to 15% found once; its top ten account for roughly 14%. The sample taken for sequencing was blood. All receptors derive from a woman between 40 and 55 years old with Graves' hyperthyroidism.

In regard to this clonotype: A much larger clone lies one base from this, so it may be a read error. The rearrangement uses TRBV4-1 and TRBJ1-2; 8 positions agree with TRBD1. The CDR3 consists of 15 residues. Germline loops: CDR1 MGHRA, CDR2 YSYEKL. The CDR3 spells CASSRGTGLIYGYAF. As DNA, the CDR3 is TGCGCCAGCAGCCGAGGGACAGGTCTTATCTATGGCTACGCCTTC.

This clonotype showed up just a few times. The rearrangement links TRBV5-1 to TRBJ1-3; D is undetermined. This CDR3 has 17 amino acids. V was trimmed by 0 bases and J by 0 bases, leaving 13 bases between them. Germline CDR1 reads SGHRS; CDR2 reads YFSETQ. CDR3 DNA: TGCGCCAGCAGCTTGGTGCCGGTGGCACTCTCTGGAAACACCATATATTTT. This encodes CASSLVPVALSGNTIYF.

This clonotype was recorded many times. The chain couples TRBV20-1 to TRBJ2-1, with 9 positions matching TRBD2. V lost 3 bases to trimming and J lost 5 bases; unmatched junction nucleotides: 8. Germline V gene data show CDR1 as DFQATT and CDR2 as SNEGSKA (reference sequence). The CDR3 runs to 15 residues. This CDR3 reads CSARALLAGNNEQFF. Here the CDR3 DNA reads TGCAGTGCTAGGGCCCTTCTAGCGGGGAACAATGAGCAGTTCTTC.

This clonotype appeared many times. This rearrangement joins TRBV28 to TRBJ2-1, with a possible D match to TRBD2 (7 bases). The CDR3 totals 19 residues. Germline CDR1 and CDR2: MDHEN and SYDVKM. The V end was cut by 3 bases, the J end by 6 bases, with 27 bases between. As DNA, the CDR3 is TGTGCCAGCAGTTTCCTCGAAGGACTAGGGGGATTTTCATTCAATGAGCAGTTCTTC. Its translation is CASSFLEGLGGFSFNEQFF.

This clonotype was observed at least ten times. The rearrangement joins TRBV20-1 to TRBJ2-6, with 7 bases that match TRBD1. Trimming took 5 bases from V and 1 from J; bases not matched to a gene: 2. CDR3 length: 14 residues. Germline V CDR1 and CDR2: DFQATT, SNEGSKA (reference sequence). CDR3 protein: CSAHRGSGANVLTF. The CDR3 region has the DNA TGCAGTGCTCACAGGGGTTCTGGGGCCAACGTCCTGACTTTC.

The rearrangement joins TRBV27 to TRBJ2-3, with D perhaps TRBD2 (5 bases). From germline, CDR1 is MNHEY and CDR2 SMNVEV (reference sequence). V was pared by 4 bases and J by 3 bases, with 11 bases between. The CDR3 contains 14 residues. DNA for the CDR3: TGTGCCAGCAGTTCACTAGAGTTGACAGATACGCAGTATTTT. This translates into CASSSLELTDTQYF.

At least ten counts were recorded for this clonotype. This sequence joins TRBV12-3 or TRBV12-4 and TRBJ2-7, with D perhaps TRBD2 (7 bases). Trimming stripped 3 bases from V and 5 bases from J, with 11 bases between. The CDR3 totals 13 residues. In nucleotides, the CDR3 is TGTGCCAGCAGTTTGCGGGGGCTCAACGAGCAGTACTTC. This sequence encodes CASSLRGLNEQYF.

This clonotype was observed at least ten times. This chain links TRBV6-1 with TRBJ2-2; D is unclear. This CDR3 is built from 13 residues. Per the germline V gene, CDR1 is MNHNS and CDR2 is SASEGT. V shed 9 bases and J shed 5 bases, with 13 bases lying between them. CDR3 DNA sequence: TGTGCCAGTACCGGCTCATGGACCGGGGAGCTGTTTTTT. Protein sequence: CASTGSWTGELFF.

The rearrangement uses TRBV25-1 and TRBJ2-7, with unresolved D. The CDR3 loop spans 12 amino acids. Germline CDR1 reads MGHDK; CDR2 reads SYGVNS. V lost 1 base and J lost 7, with 8 bases in between. In DNA form, the CDR3 reads TGTGCCAGCAGTGAATGGGTGGGTGAGCAGTACTTC. It translates to CASSEWVGEQYF.

A note on this clonotype: A single base separates this from a much larger clone, so it may be a read error. Because it lacks the conserved phenylalanine or tryptophan at the end, this CDR3 is likely a read error. In DNA form, the CDR3 reads TGCGCCAGCAGCTTGGGTTTGGAAACCTACAATGAGCAGTTCGTC. It codes for CASSLGLETYNEQFV. The genes are TRBV5-1 and TRBJ2-1; D not resolved. V lost 0 bases, J lost 2 bases, and 9 bases lay in between. Germline V gene sequence: CDR1 SGHRS, CDR2 YFSETQ. The CDR3 totals 15 residues.

This clonotype was picked up many times. The chain combines TRBV12-3 or TRBV12-4 with TRBJ2-5; 10 positions agree with TRBD1. This CDR3 region has 15 residues. V was pared by 10 bases and J by 4 bases, with 12 bases of the junction left unmatched. The CDR3 protein is CATSLRDRGRETQYF. The DNA of the CDR3 is TGTGCCACCTCCCTGCGGGACAGGGGCCGAGAGACCCAGTACTTC.

This clonotype was found many times. The J gene is TRBJ2-7, the V gene TRBV20-1, with D perhaps being TRBD1 or TRBD2 (7 bases each). Trimming left V 5 bases short and J 3 bases short, with 14 bases between. This CDR3 has 13 amino acids. Germline V gives CDR1 DFQATT, CDR2 SNEGSKA (reference sequence). CDR3 amino acids: CSAQRDSYYEQYF. The CDR3 DNA reads TGCAGTGCTCAGCGGGACAGTTACTACGAGCAGTACTTC.

This clonotype occurred many times. The chain uses TRBV28 and TRBJ1-1, with TRBD1 as a possible D gene (6 bases). This CDR3 region has 13 residues. Germline-derived CDR1 and CDR2 are MDHEN and SYDVKM. The germline V and J ends were trimmed by 3 bases and 12 bases, with 17 bases remaining between them. CDR3 in amino acids: CASSLGGARETFF. CDR3 DNA sequence: TGTGCCAGCAGTTTGGGGGGGGCTCGGGAAACTTTCTTT.

This clonotype was detected ten times or more. The chain combines TRBV3-1 with TRBJ2-7, with a weak D call TRBD1 (7 bases). The ends were cut back, 4 bases at V and 6 bases at J, with 16 bases in the middle. The CDR3 spans 14 residues. The germline V gene encodes CDR1 LGHDT and CDR2 YNNKEL (reference sequence). CDR3 nucleotides: TGTGCCAGCAGCCGACAGGGTACGACTAGCGAGCAGTACTTC. It is translated as CASSRQGTTSEQYF.

This clonotype was seen repeatedly, ten times or more. The chain combines TRBV30 with TRBJ1-5; 9 bases line up with TRBD1. The junction had 6 bases not matched to a gene; V was cut back by 4 bases and J by 5 bases. Germline V gene data show CDR1 as GTSNPN and CDR2 as SVGIG (reference sequence). The CDR3 is 14 residues long. The CDR3 DNA follows: TGTGCCTGGACATCGGGACAGGGAGATCAGCCCCAGCATTTT. It yields the protein CAWTSGQGDQPQHF.

This clonotype was detected many times. The chain carries TRBV11-1 and TRBJ2-3, with D tentatively TRBD1 (5 bases). The V gene lost 5 bases and the J gene lost 0 bases, with 27 bases spanning the gap. The CDR3 spans 20 residues. Germline loops: CDR1 SGHAT, CDR2 FQDESV (reference sequence). CDR3 nucleotide sequence: TGTGCCAGCAGCCCAGCTTGGGTTGATGTTACGACAGCTAGCACAGATACGCAGTATTTT. Residues: CASSPAWVDVTTASTDTQYF.

In this sample, this clonotype turned up a few times. V and J are TRBV5-1 and TRBJ2-7; 7 bases align to TRBD2. Germline V CDR1 and CDR2: SGHRS, YFSETQ. Trimming took 4 bases from V and 2 from J; bases not matched to a gene: 12. This CDR3 comprises 16 residues. The CDR3 spells CASSVQRLAEAYEQYF. The CDR3 DNA is TGCGCCAGCAGCGTTCAACGGCTAGCGGAAGCCTACGAGCAGTACTTC.

This clonotype was detected a few times. The chain employs TRBV29-1 and TRBJ1-2; D remains unclear. The CDR3 is made up of 11 amino acids. With 6 bases removed from V and 6 bases from J, the gap between germline ends came to 11 bases. CDR1 SQVTM and CDR2 ANQGSEA come from the germline V gene. CDR3 residues: CSVRVGDGYTF. The CDR3 DNA reads TGCAGCGTCCGCGTCGGGGATGGCTACACCTTC.

In this sample, this clonotype turned up many times. As DNA, the CDR3 is TGTGCCAGCAGTTTATTAGGACCGGACAGGCAGACCTCTGGGGCCAACGTCCTGACTTTC. Its translation: CASSLLGPDRQTSGANVLTF. The chain has TRBV28 and TRBJ2-6, with 7 bases aligning to TRBD1. This CDR3 has 20 amino acids. Per germline, CDR1 MDHEN and CDR2 SYDVKM. Trimming at V came to 1 base and at J to 0 bases, leaving 12 bases not matched to a gene.

This chain connects TRBV30 to TRBJ1-6; no clear D. The CDR3 loop spans 14 amino acids. The V end was cut by 2 bases, the J end by 2 bases, with 7 bases between. Germline V gene sequence: CDR1 GTSNPN, CDR2 SVGIG (reference sequence). In DNA, the CDR3 is TGTGCCTGGAGTTCCGGGGCCTATAATTCACCCCTCCACTTT. This sequence encodes CAWSSGAYNSPLHF. Full variable domain (outside the CDR3, taken from reference TRBV30 and TRBJ1-6): SQTIHQWPATLVQPVGSPLSLECTVEGTSNPNLYWYRQAAGRGLQLLFYSVGIGQISSEVPQNLSASRPQDRQFILSSKKLLLSDSGFYLCAWSSGAYNSPLHFGNGTRLTVT.